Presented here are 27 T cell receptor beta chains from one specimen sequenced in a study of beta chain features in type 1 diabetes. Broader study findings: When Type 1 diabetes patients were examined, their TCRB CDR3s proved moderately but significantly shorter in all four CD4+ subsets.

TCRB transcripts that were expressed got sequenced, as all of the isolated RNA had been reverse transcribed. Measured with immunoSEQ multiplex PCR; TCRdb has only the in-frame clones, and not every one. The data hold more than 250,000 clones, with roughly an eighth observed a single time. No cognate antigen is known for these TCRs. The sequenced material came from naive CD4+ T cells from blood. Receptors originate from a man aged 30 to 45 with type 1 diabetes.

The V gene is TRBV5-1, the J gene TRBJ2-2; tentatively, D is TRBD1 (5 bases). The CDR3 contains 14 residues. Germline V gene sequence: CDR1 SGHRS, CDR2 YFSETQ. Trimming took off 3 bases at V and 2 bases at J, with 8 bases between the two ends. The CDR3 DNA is TGCGCCAGCAGCTACCAGGGTAACACCGGGGAGCTGTTTTTT. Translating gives CASSYQGNTGELFF.

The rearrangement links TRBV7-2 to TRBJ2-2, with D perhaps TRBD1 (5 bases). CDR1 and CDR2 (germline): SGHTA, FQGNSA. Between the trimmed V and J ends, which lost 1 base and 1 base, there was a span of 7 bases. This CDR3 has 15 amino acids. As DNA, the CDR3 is TGTGCCAGCAGCTTAGGCAGGGAGAACACCGGGGAGCTGTTTTTT. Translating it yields CASSLGRENTGELFF.

CDR3 residues: CASSLAGGGPVELFF. The DNA of the CDR3 is TGTGCCAGCAGCTTAGCCGGCGGGGGGCCGGTCGAGCTGTTTTTT. V usage is TRBV7-3 and J usage is TRBJ2-2; 8 positions agree with TRBD2. Germline CDR1 and CDR2: SGHTA and FQGTGA. V shed 2 bases, J shed 11 bases, and the junction held 10 bases outside the gene matches. CDR3 length equals 15 residues.

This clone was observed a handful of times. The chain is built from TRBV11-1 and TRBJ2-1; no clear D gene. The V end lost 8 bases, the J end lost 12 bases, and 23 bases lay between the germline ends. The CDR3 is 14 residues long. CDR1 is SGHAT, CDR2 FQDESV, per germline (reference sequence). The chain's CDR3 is CASGQSSPLTRQFF. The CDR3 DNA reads TGTGCCAGCGGCCAATCGTCACCACTAACGAGGCAGTTCTTC.

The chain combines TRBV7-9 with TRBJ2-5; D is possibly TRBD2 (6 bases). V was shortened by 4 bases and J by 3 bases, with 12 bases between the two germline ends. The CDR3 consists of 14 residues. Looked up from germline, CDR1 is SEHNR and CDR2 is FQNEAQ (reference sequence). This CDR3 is CASSWGDGKETQYF. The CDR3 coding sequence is TGTGCCAGCAGCTGGGGGGACGGGAAAGAGACCCAGTACTTC.

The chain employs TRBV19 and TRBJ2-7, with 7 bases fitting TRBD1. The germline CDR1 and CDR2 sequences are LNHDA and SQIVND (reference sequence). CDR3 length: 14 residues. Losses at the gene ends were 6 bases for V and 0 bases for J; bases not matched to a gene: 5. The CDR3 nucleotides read TGTGCCAGTAGGGCGACAGGGAACTCCTACGAGCAGTACTTC. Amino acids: CASRATGNSYEQYF.

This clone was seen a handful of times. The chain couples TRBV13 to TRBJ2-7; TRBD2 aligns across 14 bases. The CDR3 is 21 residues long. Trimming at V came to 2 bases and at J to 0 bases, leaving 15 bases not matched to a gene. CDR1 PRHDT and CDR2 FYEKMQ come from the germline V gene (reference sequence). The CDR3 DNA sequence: TGTGCCAGCAGCTTAAGAGTCGGGGGACTAGCGGGAGCCCAGCCCTCCTACGAGCAGTACTTC. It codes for CASSLRVGGLAGAQPSYEQYF.

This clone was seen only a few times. The CDR3 loop is CASSSLLAETYNEQFF. CDR3 in DNA: TGTGCCAGCAGTTCCTTACTAGCGGAGACCTACAATGAGCAGTTCTTC. The chain has TRBV28 and TRBJ2-1; 8 bases align to TRBD2. V dropped 4 bases and J dropped 2; count of bases not matched to a gene: 7. This CDR3 is built from 16 residues. CDR1 and CDR2 from the germline V gene are MDHEN and SYDVKM.

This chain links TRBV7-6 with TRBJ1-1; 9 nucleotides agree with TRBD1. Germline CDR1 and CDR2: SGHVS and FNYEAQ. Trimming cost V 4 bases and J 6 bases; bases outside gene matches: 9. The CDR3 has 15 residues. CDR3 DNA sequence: TGTGCCAGCAGCTCAAGACAGGGGGGAAAAGCTGAAGCTTTCTTT. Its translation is CASSSRQGGKAEAFF.

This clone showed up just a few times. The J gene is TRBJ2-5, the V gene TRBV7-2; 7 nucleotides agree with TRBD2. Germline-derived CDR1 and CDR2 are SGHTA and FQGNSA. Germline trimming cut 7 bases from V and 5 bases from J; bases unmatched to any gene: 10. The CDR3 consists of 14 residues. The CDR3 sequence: CASTPRTGGETQYF. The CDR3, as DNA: TGTGCCAGCACCCCTCGCACCGGGGGGGAGACCCAGTACTTC.

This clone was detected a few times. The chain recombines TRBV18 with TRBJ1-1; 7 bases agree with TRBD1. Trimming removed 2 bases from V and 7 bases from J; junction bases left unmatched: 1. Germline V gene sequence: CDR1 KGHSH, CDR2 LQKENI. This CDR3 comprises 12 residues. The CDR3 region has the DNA TGTGCCAGCTCACCAACAGGGGTTGAAGCTTTCTTT. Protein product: CASSPTGVEAFF.

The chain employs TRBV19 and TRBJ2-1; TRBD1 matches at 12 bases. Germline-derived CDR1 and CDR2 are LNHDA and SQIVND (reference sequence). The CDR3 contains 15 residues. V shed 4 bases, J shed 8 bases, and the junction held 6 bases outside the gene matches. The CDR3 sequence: CASSRSGQGAYEQFF. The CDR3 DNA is TGTGCCAGTAGTAGGTCGGGACAGGGGGCCTATGAGCAGTTCTTC.

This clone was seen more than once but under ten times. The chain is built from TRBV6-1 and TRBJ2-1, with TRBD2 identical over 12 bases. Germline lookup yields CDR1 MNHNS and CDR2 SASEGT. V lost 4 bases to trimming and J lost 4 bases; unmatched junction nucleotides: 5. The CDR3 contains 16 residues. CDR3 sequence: CASSAQLAGGYNEQFF. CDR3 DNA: TGTGCCAGCAGTGCCCAGCTAGCGGGAGGGTACAATGAGCAGTTCTTC.

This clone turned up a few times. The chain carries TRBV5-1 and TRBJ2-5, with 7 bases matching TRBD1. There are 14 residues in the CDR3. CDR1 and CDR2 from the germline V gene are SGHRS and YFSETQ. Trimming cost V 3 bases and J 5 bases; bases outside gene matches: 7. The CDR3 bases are TGCGCCAGCAGCTCATGGACAGGAGAGGAGACCCAGTACTTC. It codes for CASSSWTGEETQYF. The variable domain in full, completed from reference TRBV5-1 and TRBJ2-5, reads KAGVTQTPRYLIKTRGQQVTLSCSPISGHRSVSWYQQTPGQGLQFLFEYFSETQRNKGNFPGRFSGRQFSNSRSEMNVSTLELGDSALYLCASSSWTGEETQYFGPGTRLLVL.

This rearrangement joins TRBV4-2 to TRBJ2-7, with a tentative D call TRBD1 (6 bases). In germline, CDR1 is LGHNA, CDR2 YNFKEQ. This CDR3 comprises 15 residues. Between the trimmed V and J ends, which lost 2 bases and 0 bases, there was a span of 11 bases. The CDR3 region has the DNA TGTGCCAGCAGCCAACTCCAGGGGAGCTCCTACGAGCAGTACTTC. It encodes CASSQLQGSSYEQYF.

The CDR3 sequence: CASSLQGAQETQYF. The CDR3 DNA follows: TGTGCCAGCAGCTTACAGGGGGCTCAAGAGACCCAGTACTTC. The gene calls are TRBV7-2 and TRBJ2-5; 8 positions agree with TRBD1. CDR1 and CDR2 from the germline V gene are SGHTA and FQGNSA. This CDR3 is built from 14 residues. V trimming: 2 bases; J trimming: 2 bases; junction bases outside the gene matches: 1.

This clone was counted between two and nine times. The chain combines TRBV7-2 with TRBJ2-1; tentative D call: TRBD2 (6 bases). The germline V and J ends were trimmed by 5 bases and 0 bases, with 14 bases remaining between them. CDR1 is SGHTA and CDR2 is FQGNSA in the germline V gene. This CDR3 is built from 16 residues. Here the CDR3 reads CASSLSGAYSYNEQFF. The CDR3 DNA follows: TGTGCCAGCAGCCTTAGCGGTGCCTACTCCTACAATGAGCAGTTCTTC. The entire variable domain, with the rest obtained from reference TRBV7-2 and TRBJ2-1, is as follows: GAGVSQSPSNKVTEKGKDVELRCDPISGHTALYWYRQSLGQGLEFLIYFQGNSAPDKSGLPSDRFSAERTGGSVSTLTIQRTQQEDSAVYLCASSLSGAYSYNEQFFGPGTRLTVL.

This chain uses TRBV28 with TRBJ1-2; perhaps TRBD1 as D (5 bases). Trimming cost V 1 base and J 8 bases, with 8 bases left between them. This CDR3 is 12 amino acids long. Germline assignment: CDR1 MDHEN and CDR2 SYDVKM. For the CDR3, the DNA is TGTGCCAGCAGTTTATCAGGGAACGGCTACACCTTC. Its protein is CASSLSGNGYTF.

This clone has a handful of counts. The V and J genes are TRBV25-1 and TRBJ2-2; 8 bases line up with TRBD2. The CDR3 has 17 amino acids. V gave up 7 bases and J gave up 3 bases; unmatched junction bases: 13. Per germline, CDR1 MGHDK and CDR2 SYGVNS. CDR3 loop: CASTYSGGLVDTGELFF. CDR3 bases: TGTGCCAGCACCTACTCTGGGGGACTAGTCGACACCGGGGAGCTGTTTTTT.

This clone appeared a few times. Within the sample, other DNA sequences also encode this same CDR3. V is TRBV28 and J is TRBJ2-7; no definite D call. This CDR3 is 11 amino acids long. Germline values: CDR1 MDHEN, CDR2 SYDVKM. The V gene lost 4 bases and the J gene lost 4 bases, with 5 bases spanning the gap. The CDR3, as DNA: TGTGCCAGCAGTTATTCGTACGAGCAGTACTTC. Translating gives CASSYSYEQYF.

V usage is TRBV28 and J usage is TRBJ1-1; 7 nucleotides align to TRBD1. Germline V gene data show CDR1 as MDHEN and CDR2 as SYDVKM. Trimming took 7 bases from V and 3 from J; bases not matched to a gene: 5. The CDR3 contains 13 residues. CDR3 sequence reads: CASNQGVDTEAFF. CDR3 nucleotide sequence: TGTGCCAGCAATCAGGGGGTCGACACTGAAGCTTTCTTT.

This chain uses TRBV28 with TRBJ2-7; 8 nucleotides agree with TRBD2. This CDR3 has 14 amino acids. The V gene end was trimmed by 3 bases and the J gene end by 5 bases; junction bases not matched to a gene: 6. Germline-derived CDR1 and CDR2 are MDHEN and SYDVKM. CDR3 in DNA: TGTGCCAGCAGTTTTCCGTCGGGAGGGAACGAGCAGTACTTC. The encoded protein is CASSFPSGGNEQYF.

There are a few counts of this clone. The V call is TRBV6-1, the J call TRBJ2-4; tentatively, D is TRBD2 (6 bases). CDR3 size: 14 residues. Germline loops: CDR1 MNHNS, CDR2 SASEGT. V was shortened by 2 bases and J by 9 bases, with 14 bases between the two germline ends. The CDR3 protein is CASSEYTDGSIQYF. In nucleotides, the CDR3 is TGTGCCAGCAGTGAATATACGGACGGGAGCATTCAGTACTTC.

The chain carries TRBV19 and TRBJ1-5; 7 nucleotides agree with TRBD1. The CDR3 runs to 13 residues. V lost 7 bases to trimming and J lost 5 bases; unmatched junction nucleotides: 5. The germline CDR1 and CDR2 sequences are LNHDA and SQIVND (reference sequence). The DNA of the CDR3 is TGTGCCAGTAACCCCCAGGGGGATCAGCCCCAGCATTTT. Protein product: CASNPQGDQPQHF.

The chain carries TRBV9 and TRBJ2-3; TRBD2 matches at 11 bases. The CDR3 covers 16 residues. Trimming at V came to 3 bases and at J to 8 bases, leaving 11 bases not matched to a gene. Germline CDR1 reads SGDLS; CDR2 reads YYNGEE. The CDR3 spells CASSARLAGLFATQYF. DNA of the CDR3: TGTGCCAGCAGCGCTAGACTAGCGGGATTGTTCGCTACGCAGTATTTT.

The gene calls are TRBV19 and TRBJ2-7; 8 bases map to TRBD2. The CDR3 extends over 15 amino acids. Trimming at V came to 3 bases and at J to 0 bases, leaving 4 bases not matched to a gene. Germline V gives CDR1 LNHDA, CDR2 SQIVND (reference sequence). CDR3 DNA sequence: TGTGCCAGTAGTATCCTCAGCGGGAGCTCCTACGAGCAGTACTTC. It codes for CASSILSGSSYEQYF.

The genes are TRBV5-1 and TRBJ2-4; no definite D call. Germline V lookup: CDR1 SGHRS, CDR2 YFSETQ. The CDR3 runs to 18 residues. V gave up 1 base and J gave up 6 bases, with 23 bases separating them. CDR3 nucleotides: TGCGCCAGCAGCTTGAGGAGTTCCATTGGGTCTGTTGGAAACATTCAGTACTTC. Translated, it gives CASSLRSSIGSVGNIQYF.